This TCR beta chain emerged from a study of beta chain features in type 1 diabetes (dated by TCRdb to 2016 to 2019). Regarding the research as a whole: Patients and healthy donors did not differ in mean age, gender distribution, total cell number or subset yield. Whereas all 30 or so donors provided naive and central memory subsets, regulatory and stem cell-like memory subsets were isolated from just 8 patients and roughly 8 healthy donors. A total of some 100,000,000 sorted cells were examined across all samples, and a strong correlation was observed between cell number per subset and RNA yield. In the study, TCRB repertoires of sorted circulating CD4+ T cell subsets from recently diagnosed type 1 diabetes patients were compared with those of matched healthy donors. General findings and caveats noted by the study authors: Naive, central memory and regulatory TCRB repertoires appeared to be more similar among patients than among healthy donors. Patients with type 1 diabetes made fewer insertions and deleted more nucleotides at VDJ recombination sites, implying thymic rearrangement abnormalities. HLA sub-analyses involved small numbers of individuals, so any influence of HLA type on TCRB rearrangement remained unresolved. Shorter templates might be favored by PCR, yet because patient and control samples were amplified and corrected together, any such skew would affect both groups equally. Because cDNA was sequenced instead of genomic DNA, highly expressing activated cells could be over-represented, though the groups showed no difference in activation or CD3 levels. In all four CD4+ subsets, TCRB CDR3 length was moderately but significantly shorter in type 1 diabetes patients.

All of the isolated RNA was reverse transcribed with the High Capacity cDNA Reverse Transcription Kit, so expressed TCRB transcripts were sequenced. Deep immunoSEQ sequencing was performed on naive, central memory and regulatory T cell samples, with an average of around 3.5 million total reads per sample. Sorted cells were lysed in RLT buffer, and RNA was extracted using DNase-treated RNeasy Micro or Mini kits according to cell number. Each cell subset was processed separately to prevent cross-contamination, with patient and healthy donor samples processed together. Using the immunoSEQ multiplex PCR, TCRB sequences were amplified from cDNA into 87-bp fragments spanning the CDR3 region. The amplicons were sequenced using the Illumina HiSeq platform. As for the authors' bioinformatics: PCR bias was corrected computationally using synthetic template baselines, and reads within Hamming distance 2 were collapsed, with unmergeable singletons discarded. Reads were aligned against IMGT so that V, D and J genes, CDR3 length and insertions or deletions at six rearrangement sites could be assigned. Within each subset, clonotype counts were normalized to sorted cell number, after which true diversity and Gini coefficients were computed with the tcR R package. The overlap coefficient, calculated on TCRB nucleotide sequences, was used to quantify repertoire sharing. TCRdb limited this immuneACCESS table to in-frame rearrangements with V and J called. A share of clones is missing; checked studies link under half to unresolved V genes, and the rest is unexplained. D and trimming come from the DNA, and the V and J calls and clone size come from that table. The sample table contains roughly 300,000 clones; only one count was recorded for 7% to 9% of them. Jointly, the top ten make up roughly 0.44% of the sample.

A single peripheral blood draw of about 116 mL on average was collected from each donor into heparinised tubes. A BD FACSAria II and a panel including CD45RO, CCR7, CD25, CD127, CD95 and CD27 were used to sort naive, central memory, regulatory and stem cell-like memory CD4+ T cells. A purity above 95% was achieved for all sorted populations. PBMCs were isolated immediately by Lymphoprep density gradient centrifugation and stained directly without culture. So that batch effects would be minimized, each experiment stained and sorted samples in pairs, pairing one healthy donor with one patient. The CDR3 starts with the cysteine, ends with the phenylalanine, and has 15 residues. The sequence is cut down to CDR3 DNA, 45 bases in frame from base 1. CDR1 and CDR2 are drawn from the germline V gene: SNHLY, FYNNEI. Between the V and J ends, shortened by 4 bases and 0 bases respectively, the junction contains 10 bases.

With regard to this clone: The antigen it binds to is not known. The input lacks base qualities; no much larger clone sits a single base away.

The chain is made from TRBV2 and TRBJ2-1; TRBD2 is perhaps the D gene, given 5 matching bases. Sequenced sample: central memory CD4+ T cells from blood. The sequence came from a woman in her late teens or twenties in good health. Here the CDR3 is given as CASSVGISSYNEQFF. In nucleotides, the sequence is TGTGCCAGCAGTGTCGGGATAAGCTCCTACAATGAGCAGTTCTTC.